This entry lists 18 T cell receptor beta chains sequenced from one sample in a study of vaccination and CD4 T cells after COVID-19. Described treatment: approximately 11-day PBMC culture with coronavirus spike peptide pools or control peptides (ViraFEST assay). The unexposed donor provided CD4+ T cells, which were taken before the COVID-19 pandemic (2011-2018). What these receptors recognize is not known. Cultured CD4+ T-cell DNA underwent Oncomine TCR Beta short-read sequencing. MiXCR, applied by TCRdb to the PCR reads, yields one record per CDR3 protein. Of about 7,000 distinct CDR3 sequences in the sample, 33% were seen once. The sequenced sample was CD4+ T cells from blood, cultured in vitro. Every receptor here comes from a human donor in good health.

The gene calls are TRBV5-4 and TRBJ1-1; TRBD1 is a possible D gene (6 bases). V dropped 6 bases and J dropped 3 bases, with 21 bases sitting between them. Germline CDR1 reads SGHNT; CDR2 reads YYREEE (reference sequence). The CDR3 extends over 16 amino acids. CDR3 nucleotides: TGTGCCAGCATGCGAGGGGGGGGGAGTAGGCACACTGAAGCTTTCTTT. It is translated as CASMRGGGSRHTEAFF. The full variable domain, completed using reference TRBV5-4 and TRBJ1-1, is ETGVTQSPTHLIKTRGQQVTLRCSSQSGHNTVSWYQQALGQGPQFIFQYYREEENGRGNFPPRFSGLQFPNYSSELNVNALELDDSALYLCASMRGGGSRHTEAFFGQGTRLTVV.

J is TRBJ1-2 and V is TRBV6-1; TRBD1 matches at 9 bases. This CDR3 has 14 residues. Looked up from germline, CDR1 is MNHNS and CDR2 is SASEGT. With 6 bases clipped from V and 6 bases from J, the junction kept 8 bases outside the gene matches. The CDR3: CASSPGQGTHGYTF. The CDR3 nucleotides read TGTGCCAGCAGCCCGGGACAGGGAACGCATGGCTACACCTTC.

The chain combines TRBV20-1 with TRBJ2-1; 9 positions agree with TRBD2. J was trimmed by 3 bases and V by 5 bases; bases with no gene match: 5. Germline V CDR1 and CDR2: DFQATT, SNEGSKA (reference sequence). The CDR3 has 14 amino acids. CDR3 loop: CSAFSGRGYNEQFF. The CDR3 nucleotides read TGCAGTGCTTTTAGCGGGAGAGGCTACAATGAGCAGTTCTTC.

This clonotype appeared a few times. The chain carries TRBV7-3 and TRBJ1-2; D gene ambiguous. CDR3 length: 14 amino acids. The V end was cut by 1 base, the J end by 7 bases, with 13 bases between. Germline CDR1 is SGHTA and CDR2 is FQGTGA. CDR3 bases: TGTGCCAGCAGCTTAATTGGGGTGCGTGGTGGCTACACCTTC. This codes for CASSLIGVRGGYTF.

This clonotype was detected a few times. The chain joins TRBV12-3 or TRBV12-4 to TRBJ1-5; D not resolved. V was pared by 6 bases and J by 0 bases, with 15 bases between. CDR3 size: 16 residues. The DNA for the CDR3 is TGTGCCAGCAGGTCGCGTGAAATGGATAGCAATCAGCCCCAGCATTTT. Translated: CASRSREMDSNQPQHF.

The chain combines TRBV7-3 with TRBJ1-1; maybe TRBD1 (5 bases). The length of the CDR3 is 16 residues. Germline V gives CDR1 SGHTA, CDR2 FQGTGA. The V end was cut by 5 bases, the J end by 0 bases, with 16 bases between. CDR3 nucleotide sequence: TGTGCCAGCAGCCAGAGCCCTCGGGGGGTGAACACTGAAGCTTTCTTT. Translation: CASSQSPRGVNTEAFF.

This chain joins TRBV12-3 or TRBV12-4 and TRBJ2-2; perhaps D is TRBD1 or TRBD2 (5 bases each). The germline V and J ends were trimmed by 3 bases and 6 bases, with 17 bases remaining between them. CDR3 length equals 16 residues. The CDR3 sequence: CASSFMGVGVSGELFF. In DNA form, the CDR3 reads TGTGCCAGCAGTTTTATGGGAGTGGGGGTATCCGGGGAGCTGTTTTTT.

The gene calls are TRBV6-1 and TRBJ2-1; 11 nucleotides agree with TRBD1. CDR1 MNHNS and CDR2 SASEGT come from the germline V gene. This CDR3 has 16 amino acids. Trimming at V came to 6 bases and at J to 6 bases, leaving 10 bases not matched to a gene. The DNA for the CDR3 is TGTGCCAGCAGAAAAGGGGGGACAGGGGGATTCAATGAGCAGTTCTTC. Protein: CASRKGGTGGFNEQFF.

The chain employs TRBV2 and TRBJ2-3, with 10 bases that match TRBD2. V was clipped by 8 bases and J by 2 bases; unmatched bases: 7. The CDR3 length is 15 residues. The germline CDR1 and CDR2 sequences are SNHLY and FYNNEI. CDR3 protein: CASGILAGHTDTQYF. The CDR3 DNA follows: TGTGCCAGCGGGATACTAGCGGGGCACACAGATACGCAGTATTTT.

The chain links TRBV5-1 to TRBJ1-3, with D unclear. Trimming removed 1 base at V and 4 bases at J, with 9 bases between. Per the germline V gene, CDR1 is SGHRS and CDR2 is YFSETQ. This CDR3 has 14 amino acids. CDR3 region: CASSLSREGNTIYF. In DNA, the CDR3 is TGCGCCAGCAGCTTGTCCCGGGAAGGAAACACCATATATTTT.

The chain links TRBV3-1 to TRBJ2-7; TRBD1 aligns across 10 bases. V lost 2 bases and J lost 4; bases outside the gene matches: 8. Germline V CDR1 and CDR2: LGHDT, YNNKEL (reference sequence). The CDR3 contains 16 residues. The CDR3: CASSQLGQGGNYEQYF. CDR3 coding DNA: TGTGCCAGCAGCCAACTCGGACAGGGGGGGAATTACGAGCAGTACTTC.

In this sample, this clonotype turned up a few times. The rearrangement uses TRBV12-3 or TRBV12-4 and TRBJ2-2, with 13 positions matching TRBD2. J was trimmed by 0 bases and V by 7 bases; bases with no gene match: 2. The CDR3 is made up of 16 amino acids. The CDR3 is CASTGTSGANTGELFF. The CDR3 DNA reads TGTGCCAGCACTGGGACTAGCGGGGCGAACACCGGGGAGCTGTTTTTT.

The CDR3 DNA reads as TGTGCCAGCAGTCCCTCCGATGCCTATTACGAGCAGTACTTC. Translation gives CASSPSDAYYEQYF. V is TRBV27 and J is TRBJ2-7; D remains ambiguous. CDR1 and CDR2 (germline): MNHEY, SMNVEV (reference sequence). This CDR3 comprises 14 residues. V was shortened by 5 bases and J by 4 bases, with 15 bases between the two germline ends.

CDR3 sequence: CASSYSLGGAEQYF. The DNA of the CDR3 is TGTGCCAGCAGTTACTCCCTAGGGGGGGCCGAGCAGTACTTC. V and J are TRBV6-5 and TRBJ2-7; D might be TRBD2 (7 bases). Germline V gene sequence: CDR1 MNHEY, CDR2 SVGAGI. The CDR3 runs 14 residues. V lost 0 bases and J 6 bases, leaving 12 bases between the germline ends.

The genes are TRBV3-1 and TRBJ1-5; D ambiguous. Trimming removed 3 bases from V and 2 bases from J, with 2 bases in between. The CDR3 length is 12 residues. From germline, CDR1 is LGHDT and CDR2 YNNKEL (reference sequence). The CDR3 loop reads CASSQGNQPQHF. CDR3 bases: TGTGCCAGCAGCCAGGGCAATCAGCCCCAGCATTTT.

V gene TRBV20-1 combines with J gene TRBJ1-3; unclear D gene. Germline assignment: CDR1 DFQATT and CDR2 SNEGSKA (reference sequence). The CDR3 length is 15 residues. V lost 4 bases, J lost 0 bases, and 13 bases lay in between. The CDR3 bases are TGCAGTGCTACCCCATGGCAGAACTCTGGAAACACCATATATTTT. Residues: CSATPWQNSGNTIYF.

The chain recombines TRBV10-2 with TRBJ2-2; D not certain. The germline V and J ends were trimmed by 5 bases and 1 base, with 8 bases remaining between them. The CDR3 runs to 14 residues. Germline V gene lookup returns CDR1 WSHSY and CDR2 SAAADI. CDR3 residues: CASSHWGNTGELFF. The CDR3 region has the DNA TGCGCCAGCAGTCATTGGGGGAACACCGGGGAGCTGTTTTTT.

The chain links TRBV7-3 to TRBJ1-1; weak D call: TRBD1 (5 bases). Trimming removed 1 base from V and 3 bases from J, with 12 bases in between. CDR1 is SGHTA, CDR2 FQGTGA, per germline. The CDR3 is made up of 15 amino acids. CDR3 amino acids: CASSLILVGDTEAFF. The CDR3 nucleotides are TGTGCCAGCAGCTTAATACTAGTAGGGGACACTGAAGCTTTCTTT. The full variable domain, rest sourced from reference TRBV7-3 and TRBJ1-1, is GAGVSQTPSNKVTEKGKYVELRCDPISGHTALYWYRQSLGQGPEFLIYFQGTGAADDSGLPNDRFFAVRPEGSVSTLKIQRTERGDSAVYLCASSLILVGDTEAFFGQGTRLTVV.